These T cell receptor beta chains were read from a single sample in a study of HIV-infected patients and healthy controls. One entry per CDR3 protein results from TCRdb running MiXCR on the 5' RACE reads. The sample shows some 13,000 distinct CDR3 sequences, approximately 10% of them seen only once. Sequencing used blood. These receptors originate from an adult in good health. The CDR3 runs from the conserved cysteine through the conserved F or W. A D gene is named only where the DNA matches it firmly. Some rows have no size entry. The others give once, few or many, or a class for an expanded clone.

cdr3_nt | cdr3_aa | d_call | j_call | clone_size | v_call
TGCGCCAGCAGTAAACAGGTCAACACTGAAGCTTTCTTT | CASSKQVNTEAFF | NA | TRBJ1-1 | many | TRBV5-1
TGTGCCAGCAGTGCTCTACAGGGACGAGCTTTCTTT | CASSALQGRAFF | NA | TRBJ1-1 | NA | TRBV12-3/TRBV12-4
TGTGCCAGCGGAGAAGGCGGAAACACCATATATTTT | CASGEGGNTIYF | NA | TRBJ1-3 | few | TRBV11-2
TGTGCCAGCAGCTTGGGTCCATTTCAGCCCCAGCATTTT | CASSLGPFQPQHF | NA | TRBJ1-5 | NA | TRBV5-6
TGTGCCATAGCCGGTAAGGCCGGAGAGACCCAGTACTTC | CAIAGKAGETQYF | NA | TRBJ2-5 | few | TRBV19
TGTGCCAGCAGTCTTGCCCTTTGGACAGGAGGTGAAGCTTTCTTT | CASSLALWTGGEAFF | TRBD1 | TRBJ1-1 | NA | TRBV12-3/TRBV12-4
TGCGCCAGTTTCGGACAGGGCGTTCAGTACTTC | CASFGQGVQYF | TRBD1 | TRBJ2-4 | medium-sized | TRBV4-1
TGTGCCAGCAGTTTGGGTACCTATAGGACTGAAGCTTTCTTT | CASSLGTYRTEAFF | NA | TRBJ1-1 | medium-sized | TRBV28
TGTGCCATCAGTGAGGGACAGAAAGAGACCCAGTACTTC | CAISEGQKETQYF | NA | TRBJ2-5 | medium-sized | TRBV10-3
TGCGCCAGCAGCTTGACCGGACAGGGCAACACTGAAGCTTTCTTT | CASSLTGQGNTEAFF | TRBD1 | TRBJ1-1 | NA | TRBV5-1
TGCAGTGCCAGTCAAGGGGGGTACTATGCAGATACGCAGTATTTT | CSASQGGYYADTQYF | NA | TRBJ2-3 | NA | TRBV20-1
TGTGCCAGCAGCGCTCCGGGACTTCTGTACTTC | CASSAPGLLYF | NA | TRBJ2-5 | many | TRBV7-9
TGCAGTGCGACCCCAGGGTCTCTAGCCAAAAACATTCAGTACTTC | CSATPGSLAKNIQYF | NA | TRBJ2-4 | many | TRBV20-1
TGTGCCAGCTCACCCCAGGGTGGGCAGCCCCAGCATTTT | CASSPQGGQPQHF | NA | TRBJ1-5 | many | TRBV18
TGTGCCAGCAGCTTAGCGGCATCCACAGGACAAGCTTTCTTT | CASSLAASTGQAFF | NA | TRBJ1-1 | many | TRBV7-9
TGCAGCGTGGACCCGGGACAGGGAGGCGAGCAGTACTTC | CSVDPGQGGEQYF | TRBD1 | TRBJ2-7 | many | TRBV29-1
TGTGCCAGCAGCATACGACTAGCGGGAAGCACAGATACGCAGTATTTT | CASSIRLAGSTDTQYF | TRBD2 | TRBJ2-3 | medium-sized | TRBV4-2
TGTGCCAGCAGTTCCATCTTACATGGAGACGGTTATGGCTACACCTTC | CASSSILHGDGYGYTF | NA | TRBJ1-2 | many | TRBV6-6
TGTGCCAGCAGTACTCTGCGGAGGATTGAAGCTTTCTTT | CASSTLRRIEAFF | NA | TRBJ1-1 | medium-sized | TRBV28
TGTGCCAGCAGTGAAGAACGAGGCGTGGTCTCCTATGGCTACACCTTC | CASSEERGVVSYGYTF | NA | TRBJ1-2 | many | TRBV2
TGTGCCAGCAGCTTAGTCTCGACGAACACTGAAGCTTTCTTT | CASSLVSTNTEAFF | NA | TRBJ1-1 | many | TRBV7-8
TGCAGTGCTAGCGGCCAAGAGACCCAGTACTTC | CSASGQETQYF | NA | TRBJ2-5 | many | TRBV20-1
TGTGCCAGCAGCCCACGACTAGCGGGGCCCCTTAGGAGAGAGACCCAGTACTTC | CASSPRLAGPLRRETQYF | TRBD2 | TRBJ2-5 | many | TRBV7-2
TGTGCCAGCAGCTCACAGGCTTCTCAGTCCTACAATGAGCAGTTCTTC | CASSSQASQSYNEQFF | NA | TRBJ2-1 | NA | TRBV5-6
TGTGCCAGCAGTTTTCGGACGGTCGTCACAGATACGCAGTATTTT | CASSFRTVVTDTQYF | NA | TRBJ2-3 | medium-sized | TRBV28
TGTGCCAGCAGTCGCGAGGTTAACTATGGCTACACCTTC | CASSREVNYGYTF | NA | TRBJ1-2 | NA | TRBV28
TGTGCCAGCAGTTCTAATCGGGGAGCAGGACCGGCTAACTATGGCTACACCTTC | CASSSNRGAGPANYGYTF | NA | TRBJ1-2 | many | TRBV12-3/TRBV12-4
TGCAGCGTTGGACAGGGAAAATACGAGCAGTACTTC | CSVGQGKYEQYF | TRBD1 | TRBJ2-7 | NA | TRBV29-1
TGTGCCAGCAGTCCCTATCCATTTGACGGTTTCCCCTCCTACGAGCAGTACTTC | CASSPYPFDGFPSYEQYF | NA | TRBJ2-7 | medium-sized | TRBV27
TGTGCCAGCAGCTCCCCTGGGAACGCTTTCTTT | CASSSPGNAFF | NA | TRBJ1-1 | medium-sized | TRBV12-3/TRBV12-4
TGTGCCATCAGTGAGTCTGGGACTAGCGGGAGGTACGAGCAGTACTTC | CAISESGTSGRYEQYF | TRBD2 | TRBJ2-7 | medium-sized | TRBV10-3
TGTGCCAGCAGACCCCTTACTAGCGGGAGGGGTGGTGAGCAGTTCTTC | CASRPLTSGRGGEQFF | TRBD2 | TRBJ2-1 | NA | TRBV27
TGCAGTGCTATACTAGCGGCCGAGCAGTTCTTC | CSAILAAEQFF | TRBD2 | TRBJ2-1 | many | TRBV20-1
TGTGCCAGCAGTTACGGGGGGGGCAATCAGCCCCAGCATTTT | CASSYGGGNQPQHF | NA | TRBJ1-5 | many | TRBV6-6
TGTGCCAGCAGCCCGGACAGGGATAACATGAACACTGAAGCTTTCTTT | CASSPDRDNMNTEAFF | TRBD1 | TRBJ1-1 | medium-sized | TRBV11-2
TGCGCCAGCACACAGGGTGAGGACGCCGGGGAGCTGTTTTTT | CASTQGEDAGELFF | NA | TRBJ2-2 | NA | TRBV4-1
TGTGCCAGCAGTTTATGGGCTCAGGACAATGAGCAGTTCTTC | CASSLWAQDNEQFF | NA | TRBJ2-1 | medium-sized | TRBV28
TGTGCCAGCAGCCGGGCAGGACTAGCTCATGAGCAGTTCTTC | CASSRAGLAHEQFF | TRBD2 | TRBJ2-1 | medium-sized | TRBV3-1
TGCGCCAGCAAATGGAACAGCAATCAGCCCCAGCATTTT | CASKWNSNQPQHF | NA | TRBJ1-5 | many | TRBV10-2
TGTGCCAGCAGTGGAGCCAGGGGGGTCGGCGAGCAGTACTTC | CASSGARGVGEQYF | NA | TRBJ2-7 | medium-sized | TRBV2
TGTGCCAGCAGGGGCCACGGTCTCTCCTACGAGCAGTACTTC | CASRGHGLSYEQYF | NA | TRBJ2-7 | medium-sized | TRBV28
TGTGCCAGCCGATTTGCAGGGAACTATGGCTACACCTTC | CASRFAGNYGYTF | NA | TRBJ1-2 | many | TRBV3-1